There are a few counts of the clone carrying this T cell receptor (beta chain). Its antigen remains unidentified. The data originate from a study of human T cells and chemical hapten exposure. Study-wide results and caveats: High-frequency TCRs, those above 1 in 1000, stayed the same after DPC sensitization. Expanded TCRs showed more large CDR3 clusters than pre-sensitization or healthy control sets.

Time point in this sample: patch test 1, 2 weeks after DPC sensitization. The treatment was: therapeutic diphenylcyclopropenone sensitization with weekly scalp DPC. Only after blood had been drawn was each patch test applied. The CDR3 has 15 amino acids. V gave up 3 bases and J gave up 4 bases; unmatched junction bases: 7. Germline assignment: CDR1 SGHRS and CDR2 YFSETQ. TCRdb recomputed calls from the RACE reads with MiXCR, one row per CDR3 protein. The data hold roughly 72,000 distinct CDR3 sequences, with around a tenth observed a single time. This clonotype was sampled from a woman in her 50s with alopecia areata. Some clones in this sample may be carry-over from other donors' samples. The source material was whole blood, sampled in connection with sensitization to the hapten diphenylcyclopropenone (DPC). This chain links TRBV5-1 with TRBJ2-7, with 10 bases matching TRBD1. CDR3 residues: CASSSGPGQGYEQYF. CDR3 DNA sequence: TGCGCCAGCAGCTCAGGCCCGGGACAGGGGTACGAGCAGTACTTC.